The text below deals with one T cell receptor beta chain. Lactation, pregnancy, other autoimmune disease or uncontrolled infection led to exclusion of patients. The data were taken from a study of T cells in Graves' hyperthyroidism and ophthalmopathy. Amplified TCR beta CDR3 regions derived from RNA transcripts. First-round RT-PCR of the TCR CDR3 relied on the HTBI primer set. MiXCR was run by TCRdb on the multiplex PCR reads, yielding one entry per CDR3 protein. The sample holds some 620,000 distinct CDR3 sequences, 15% to 20% seen once. The sequenced sample was blood. The receptor's source is a woman younger than 45 with Graves' hyperthyroidism.

The CDR3 sequence is CASSFGSKYGSYEQYF. The CDR3 DNA reads as TGTGCCAGCAGCTTTGGTAGCAAGTACGGCTCCTACGAGCAGTACTTC. The chain links TRBV7-2 to TRBJ2-7; no clear D. The CDR3 runs 16 residues. In germline, CDR1 is SGHTA, CDR2 FQGNSA. Trimming left V 3 bases short and J 0 bases short, with 15 bases between.